This TCR beta chain stems from a study of blood T cells in healthy people across ages. The CDR3 consists of 13 residues. Per the germline V gene, CDR1 is SGHAT and CDR2 is FQNNGV. Next came a second PCR, run for about 6 to 12 cycles, which used a sample-barcoded 5' primer along with a J-beta primer mix. Each CDR3 protein is one row after TCRdb ran MiXCR on the 5' RACE reads. The repertoire has about 580,000 distinct CDR3 sequences, 40% to 55% of them found once; the top ten carry 20% to 25%. Caucasian individuals from Russia who were healthy and aged roughly 6 to 95 acted as donors. This TCR was recovered from a man older than 75 in good health. Sequencing used blood. The rearrangement joins TRBV11-2 to TRBJ2-4; D gene ambiguous. The J call is doubtful: the DNA matches TRBJ2-7 better. The CDR3 sequence: CASSPERVHEQYF. CDR3 sequence (DNA): TGTGCCAGCAGCCCTGAAAGGGTACACGAGCAGTACTTC.